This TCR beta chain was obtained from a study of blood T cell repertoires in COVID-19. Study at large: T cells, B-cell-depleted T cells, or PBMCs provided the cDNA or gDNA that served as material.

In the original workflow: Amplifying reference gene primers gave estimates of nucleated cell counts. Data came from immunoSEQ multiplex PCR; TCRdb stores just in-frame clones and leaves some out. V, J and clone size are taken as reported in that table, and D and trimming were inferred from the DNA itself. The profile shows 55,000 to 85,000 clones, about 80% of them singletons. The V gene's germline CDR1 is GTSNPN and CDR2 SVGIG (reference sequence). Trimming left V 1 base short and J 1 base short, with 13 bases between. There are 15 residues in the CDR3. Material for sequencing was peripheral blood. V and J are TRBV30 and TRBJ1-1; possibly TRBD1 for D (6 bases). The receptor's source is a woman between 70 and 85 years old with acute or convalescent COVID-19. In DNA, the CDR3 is TGTGCCTGGAGTGCCCGACAGGTATCGAACACTGAAGCTTTCTTT. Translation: CAWSARQVSNTEAFF.